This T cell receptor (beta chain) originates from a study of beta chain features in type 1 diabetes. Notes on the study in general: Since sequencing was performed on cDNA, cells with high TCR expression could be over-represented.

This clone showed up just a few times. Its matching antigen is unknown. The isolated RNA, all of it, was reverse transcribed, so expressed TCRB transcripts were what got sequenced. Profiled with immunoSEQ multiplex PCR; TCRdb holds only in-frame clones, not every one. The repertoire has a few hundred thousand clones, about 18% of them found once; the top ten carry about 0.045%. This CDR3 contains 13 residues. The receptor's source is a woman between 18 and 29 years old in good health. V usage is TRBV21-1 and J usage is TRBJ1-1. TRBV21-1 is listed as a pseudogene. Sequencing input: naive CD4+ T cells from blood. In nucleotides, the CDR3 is TGTGCCAGCAGCCAGAGGGTGGGCACTGAAGCTTTCTTT. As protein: CASSQRVGTEAFF.